The 31 T cell receptor beta chains below were found in one sample sequenced in a study of cytomegalovirus exposure and HLA in healthy donors. PCR employed 60 Vbeta and 13 Jbeta primers. Sequenced by immunoSEQ multiplex PCR; TCRdb stores in-frame clones only, minus some. Among some 120,000 clones listed, 65% to 80% were seen once. The sequencing sample was made of PBMCs. The source of these receptors is a woman between 40 and 55 years old in good health and CMV-seropositive.

This clone turned up a few times. V is TRBV4-3 and J is TRBJ2-7, with 12 bases aligning to TRBD1. Trimming removed 1 base from V and 6 bases from J; junction bases left unmatched: 4. This CDR3 has 15 residues. From germline, CDR1 is LGHNA and CDR2 YSLEER. The CDR3 nucleotides are TGCGCCAGCAGCCAAGCGTGGGACAGGGGGCGCGAGCAGTACTTC. It encodes CASSQAWDRGREQYF.

This clone was seen a handful of times. The chain recombines TRBV28 with TRBJ2-6, with TRBD2 matching 8 bases. CDR3 length: 16 residues. CDR1 and CDR2 (germline): MDHEN, SYDVKM. The ends lost 5 bases at V and 5 bases at J; junction bases unmatched: 8. The CDR3 reads CASSLPGGTRANVLTF. CDR3 bases: TGTGCCAGCAGTCTACCGGGGGGGACCCGGGCCAACGTCCTGACTTTC.

The chain links TRBV6-6 to TRBJ1-4; D not certain. The CDR3 sequence is 13 residues long. V gave up 5 bases and J gave up 5 bases, with 9 bases separating them. Germline V gene sequence: CDR1 MNHNY, CDR2 SVGAGI (reference sequence). CDR3 in DNA: TGTGCCAGCAGTCCCCGGTTGAATGAAAAACTGTTTTTT. Its translation: CASSPRLNEKLFF.

The rearrangement joins TRBV6-1 to TRBJ2-1, with 9 bases fitting TRBD2. The CDR3 sequence is 15 residues long. Germline V gives CDR1 MNHNS, CDR2 SASEGT. With V trimmed by 7 bases and J by 4 bases, 8 bases remained unmatched. CDR3 DNA sequence: TGTGCCAGCACCGCCGGGCGGGGGGGATACAATGAGCAGTTCTTC. Its translation: CASTAGRGGYNEQFF.

The chain carries TRBV28 and TRBJ1-5; possibly TRBD1 for D (5 bases). This CDR3 has 13 amino acids. The V gene's germline CDR1 is MDHEN and CDR2 SYDVKM. Trimming pared 8 bases from V and 8 bases from J, leaving 16 bases between. The chain's CDR3 is CASGGGTGEPQHF. The CDR3 DNA sequence: TGTGCCAGCGGGGGGGGGACTGGGGAGCCCCAGCATTTT.

The chain combines TRBV4-3 with TRBJ1-3, with D maybe TRBD1 (5 bases). This CDR3 has 15 residues. V was trimmed by 0 bases and J by 3 bases, leaving 9 bases between them. Germline assignment: CDR1 LGHNA and CDR2 YSLEER. The CDR3 protein is CASSQDSRVGNTIYF. The CDR3 DNA reads as TGCGCCAGCAGCCAAGACTCCAGGGTTGGAAACACCATATATTTT.

This sequence joins TRBV28 and TRBJ1-5; D unclear. The CDR3 extends over 18 amino acids. V gave up 6 bases and J gave up 0 bases, with 21 bases separating them. Germline V gives CDR1 MDHEN, CDR2 SYDVKM. The CDR3: CASSRRGGRTYSNQPQHF. CDR3 DNA: TGTGCCAGCAGCCGACGCGGAGGCCGGACGTATAGCAATCAGCCCCAGCATTTT.

This chain joins TRBV15 and TRBJ2-7; D might be TRBD2 (5 bases). From germline, CDR1 is LNHNV and CDR2 YYDKDF (reference sequence). The CDR3 contains 15 residues. Trimming left V 3 bases short and J 4 bases short, with 16 bases between. The CDR3 DNA reads TGTGCCACCAGCAGCCTCCGGGAAATGGAGTACGAGCAGTACTTC. Residues: CATSSLREMEYEQYF.

This sequence joins TRBV7-3 and TRBJ2-1; D gene uncertain. With 2 bases removed from V and 0 bases from J, the gap between germline ends came to 14 bases. The CDR3 extends over 17 amino acids. The germline V gene has CDR1 SGHTA and CDR2 FQGTGA. CDR3 sequence (DNA): TGTGCCAGCAGCTTAGGGCAGCCGAGTAGCTCCTACAATGAGCAGTTCTTC. Translated, it gives CASSLGQPSSSYNEQFF. The full variable domain, in which reference TRBV7-3 and TRBJ2-1 provide the parts outside the CDR3, is GAGVSQTPSNKVTEKGKYVELRCDPISGHTALYWYRQSLGQGPEFLIYFQGTGAADDSGLPNDRFFAVRPEGSVSTLKIQRTERGDSAVYLCASSLGQPSSSYNEQFFGPGTRLTVL.

The gene calls are TRBV5-6 and TRBJ1-4; 7 nucleotides line up with TRBD1. The CDR3 runs 15 residues. V dropped 0 bases and J dropped 6; count of bases not matched to a gene: 5. CDR1 is SGHDT, CDR2 YYEEEE, per germline. In DNA, the CDR3 is TGTGCCAGCAGCTTGGAGTTCCAGGGGGATGAAAAACTGTTTTTT. Amino acids: CASSLEFQGDEKLFF.

This clone was picked up one time. Other DNA sequences from this sample encode an identical CDR3 as well. The chain has TRBV6-5 and TRBJ1-5; a weak D match, TRBD1 (5 bases). This CDR3 region has 14 residues. V shed 0 bases and J shed 6 bases, with 9 bases lying between them. Germline V CDR1 and CDR2: MNHEY, SVGAGI. The CDR3 DNA sequence: TGTGCCAGCAGTTACTCGCGGGGCGGTCAGCCCCAGCATTTT. Protein product: CASSYSRGGQPQHF.

The chain has TRBV7-8 and TRBJ1-3; a weak D match, TRBD1 (5 bases). Germline-derived CDR1 and CDR2 are SGHVS and FQNEAQ. Trimming took off 0 bases at V and 7 bases at J, with 19 bases between the two ends. CDR3 length equals 17 residues. The CDR3 here is CASSLATTAGRGNTIYF. The CDR3 nucleotides are TGTGCCAGCAGCTTAGCGACTACAGCCGGCCGGGGGAACACCATATATTTT. Full variable domain (rest looked up from reference TRBV7-8 and TRBJ1-3): GAGVSQSPRYKVAKRGQDVALRCDPISGHVSLFWYQQALGQGPEFLTYFQNEAQLDKSGLPSDRFFAERPEGSVSTLKIQRTQQEDSAVYLCASSLATTAGRGNTIYFGEGSWLTVV.

This chain joins TRBV19 and TRBJ1-3; D gene unclear. V shed 4 bases and J shed 3 bases, with 7 bases lying between them. CDR1 and CDR2 (germline): LNHDA, SQIVND (reference sequence). The CDR3 runs to 13 residues. CDR3 loop: CASSTGSGNTIYF. The CDR3 bases are TGTGCCAGTAGTACAGGTAGTGGAAACACCATATATTTT.

The chain uses TRBV4-1 and TRBJ1-1, with 7 nucleotides matching TRBD1. J lost 4 bases, V lost 3 bases, and 14 bases had no gene match. This CDR3 region has 17 residues. The V gene's germline CDR1 is MGHRA and CDR2 YSYEKL. CDR3 amino acids: CASSQTGGVDRVTEAFF. In DNA form, the CDR3 reads TGCGCCAGCAGCCAGACGGGGGGGGTTGACAGGGTCACTGAAGCTTTCTTT.

The rearrangement links TRBV6-5 to TRBJ1-2; possible D gene TRBD1, 5 bases. V lost 0 bases to trimming and J lost 2 bases, with 7 bases between them. Germline CDR1 and CDR2: MNHEY and SVGAGI. The CDR3 totals 14 residues. The CDR3 sequence: CASSYSAGNYGYTF. The CDR3 DNA reads as TGTGCCAGCAGTTACTCGGCAGGGAACTATGGCTACACCTTC.

This chain connects TRBV5-1 to TRBJ1-3; unclear D gene. Germline values: CDR1 SGHRS, CDR2 YFSETQ. Trimming pared 0 bases from V and 1 base from J, leaving 17 bases between. This CDR3 has 18 amino acids. The CDR3 DNA follows: TGCGCCAGCAGCTTGGCCGAGGGAGGTTTGGGATCTGGAAACACCATATATTTT. It specifies CASSLAEGGLGSGNTIYF.

The rearrangement links TRBV5-1 to TRBJ1-1; perhaps TRBD1 as D (6 bases). The germline V gene has CDR1 SGHRS and CDR2 YFSETQ. The CDR3 is made up of 13 amino acids. V lost 1 base and J 5 bases, leaving 9 bases between the germline ends. CDR3 in DNA: TGCGCCAGCAGCTTGAACACAGGGACTGAAGCTTTCTTT. Protein product: CASSLNTGTEAFF.

This clone was found once. The rearrangement links TRBV23-1 to TRBJ2-3; D not resolved. TRBV23-1 is an ORF for which the function is uncertain. The CDR3 loop spans 17 amino acids. V was trimmed by 0 bases and J by 2 bases, leaving 15 bases between them. The CDR3 DNA follows: TGCGCCAGCAGTCAATCCGATCTTATCTATTACACAGATACGCAGTATTTT. Translation: CASSQSDLIYYTDTQYF.

The chain joins TRBV30 to TRBJ2-3; D is undetermined. Germline loops: CDR1 GTSNPN, CDR2 SVGIG (reference sequence). The CDR3 is 13 residues long. Between the trimmed V and J ends, which lost 2 bases and 5 bases, there was a span of 11 bases. CDR3 nucleotides: TGTGCCTGGAGTCCCTCTGCAGGAGATACGCAGTATTTT. It encodes CAWSPSAGDTQYF.

J is TRBJ1-2 and V is TRBV18; 8 bases map to TRBD1. In germline, CDR1 is KGHSH, CDR2 LQKENI. The junction had 11 bases not matched to a gene; V was cut back by 0 bases and J by 5 bases. This CDR3 has 17 residues. In nucleotides, the CDR3 is TGTGCCAGCTCACCACCGGACAGGGCCCCCATCGTATATGGCTACACCTTC. It codes for CASSPPDRAPIVYGYTF.

This clone has only one observation. The chain joins TRBV7-8 to TRBJ2-7, with TRBD1 matching over 7 bases. This CDR3 is 14 amino acids long. V shed 5 bases, J shed 6 bases, and the junction held 10 bases outside the gene matches. CDR1 and CDR2 (germline): SGHVS, FQNEAQ. The DNA for the CDR3 is TGTGCCAGCAGCCTCTCAGACAGGGAAGCCGAGCAGTACTTC. Its translation is CASSLSDREAEQYF.

The rearrangement joins TRBV2 to TRBJ2-1, with D tentatively TRBD2 (6 bases). Trimming pared 1 base from V and 15 bases from J, leaving 25 bases between. The CDR3 totals 16 residues. Germline assignment: CDR1 SNHLY and CDR2 FYNNEI. Written as DNA, the CDR3 is TGTGCCAGCAGTGAAGTGGCGGGCAGACTAGACTCGGAGGGGTTCTTC. This gives the protein CASSEVAGRLDSEGFF.

This clone was counted only a few times. This chain joins TRBV2 and TRBJ1-1, with D unresolved. Germline CDR1 and CDR2: SNHLY and FYNNEI. The CDR3 totals 15 residues. V shed 5 bases and J shed 1 base, with 14 bases lying between them. The CDR3, as DNA: TGTGCCAGCAGTCCGGATGTTGGCGGGAACACTGAAGCTTTCTTT. This gives the protein CASSPDVGGNTEAFF.

The chain employs TRBV30 and TRBJ2-5; weak D call: TRBD2 (5 bases). V was clipped by 0 bases and J by 3 bases, with 8 bases between them. Germline V gene lookup returns CDR1 GTSNPN and CDR2 SVGIG (reference sequence). The CDR3 has 13 amino acids. CDR3 bases: TGTGCCTGGAGTGTCGGGGTGGAAGAGACCCAGTACTTC. Its protein product is CAWSVGVEETQYF.

The chain employs TRBV7-6 and TRBJ2-5; weak D call: TRBD2 (5 bases). Per germline, CDR1 SGHVS and CDR2 FNYEAQ. The V end lost 7 bases, the J end lost 1 base, and 13 bases lay between the germline ends. CDR3 size: 14 residues. The DNA for the CDR3 is TGTGCCAGCACCCCCGGCGGAGGCCAAGAGACCCAGTACTTC. Translated, it gives CASTPGGGQETQYF.

The chain recombines TRBV11-2 with TRBJ2-4; D is possibly TRBD2 (5 bases). The CDR3 covers 15 residues. The ends were cut back, 7 bases at V and 2 bases at J, with 15 bases in the middle. Germline V gene lookup returns CDR1 SGHAT and CDR2 FQNNGV. The CDR3 region has the DNA TGTGCCAGCACCGCAGTGGGAGCTCCCAAAAACATTCAGTACTTC. Residues: CASTAVGAPKNIQYF.

This rearrangement joins TRBV19 to TRBJ2-7, with 8 positions matching TRBD1. The CDR3 is 12 amino acids. With 7 bases clipped from V and 3 bases from J, the junction kept 2 bases outside the gene matches. Germline CDR1 is LNHDA and CDR2 is SQIVND (reference sequence). Here the CDR3 reads CASTDRGYEQYF. The CDR3 DNA sequence: TGTGCCAGTACAGACAGGGGCTACGAGCAGTACTTC.

The chain uses TRBV7-9 and TRBJ1-6, with a possible D match to TRBD1 (6 bases). The V and J ends lost 5 bases and 5 bases respectively, with 10 bases between them. The CDR3 runs 14 residues. Germline V gene data show CDR1 as SEHNR and CDR2 as FQNEAQ (reference sequence). In DNA, the CDR3 is TGTGCCAGCAGCCCACAGGGTGATAATTCACCCCTCCACTTT. Its translation: CASSPQGDNSPLHF. Together with reference TRBV7-9 and TRBJ1-6, the CDR3 gives the full variable domain: DTGVSQNPRHKITKRGQNVTFRCDPISEHNRLYWYRQTLGQGPEFLTYFQNEAQLEKSRLLSDRFSAERPKGSFSTLEIQRTEQGDSAMYLCASSPQGDNSPLHFGNGTRLTVT.

The V and J genes are TRBV7-2 and TRBJ1-2; 9 nucleotides align to TRBD1. The length of the CDR3 is 15 residues. The V and J ends lost 1 base and 4 bases, in that order; junction bases with no gene match: 4. The germline gives CDR1 SGHTA, CDR2 FQGNSA. The CDR3 spells CASSLDRGPGYGYTF. CDR3 nucleotides: TGTGCCAGCAGCTTAGACAGGGGGCCTGGCTATGGCTACACCTTC.

CDR3 coding DNA: TGTGCCAGCAGCTTCTCGACTAGCGGGGGGTCCTACGAGCAGTACTTC. Amino acids: CASSFSTSGGSYEQYF. V is TRBV7-2 and J is TRBJ2-7, with 13 bases fitting TRBD2. Per the germline V gene, CDR1 is SGHTA and CDR2 is FQGNSA. The trim removed 3 bases at V and 1 base at J, leaving 3 bases unmatched. CDR3 length: 16 amino acids.

This clone has a handful of counts. This sequence joins TRBV21-1 and TRBJ1-5; TRBD1, as called in the table, went unchecked against the DNA. TRBV21-1 counts as a pseudogene. The CDR3 is made up of 18 amino acids. The CDR3 protein is CASSRYRNRPPRVQPQHF. DNA of the CDR3: TGTGCCAGCAGCAGGTACAGGAATAGACCCCCCCGGGTTCAGCCCCAGCATTTT.